This T cell receptor (beta chain) originates from a study of blood T cell repertoires in COVID-19. Study-level background: Italy, Spain and the United States were the sources of the convalescent and acute COVID-19 samples.

CDR1 SGHRS and CDR2 YFSETQ come from the germline V gene. The trim removed 3 bases at V and 3 bases at J, leaving 2 bases unmatched. The CDR3 runs 13 residues. Per the original methods: Researchers report that nucleated cell counts were estimated from reference gene primer amplification. The repertoire was sequenced with immunoSEQ multiplex PCR; TCRdb's copy has only in-frame clones and lacks some. V and J calls and clone size come straight from that table; D and trimming were deduced from the DNA. The data show about 220,000 clones, around three quarters seen once. Sequencing was carried out using peripheral blood. The chain joins TRBV5-1 to TRBJ2-5; 7 bases align to TRBD1. This TCR was sampled from an older woman with acute or convalescent COVID-19. DNA for the CDR3: TGCGCCAGCAGCTGGGGACAGAAAGAGACCCAGTACTTC. Translation gives CASSWGQKETQYF.